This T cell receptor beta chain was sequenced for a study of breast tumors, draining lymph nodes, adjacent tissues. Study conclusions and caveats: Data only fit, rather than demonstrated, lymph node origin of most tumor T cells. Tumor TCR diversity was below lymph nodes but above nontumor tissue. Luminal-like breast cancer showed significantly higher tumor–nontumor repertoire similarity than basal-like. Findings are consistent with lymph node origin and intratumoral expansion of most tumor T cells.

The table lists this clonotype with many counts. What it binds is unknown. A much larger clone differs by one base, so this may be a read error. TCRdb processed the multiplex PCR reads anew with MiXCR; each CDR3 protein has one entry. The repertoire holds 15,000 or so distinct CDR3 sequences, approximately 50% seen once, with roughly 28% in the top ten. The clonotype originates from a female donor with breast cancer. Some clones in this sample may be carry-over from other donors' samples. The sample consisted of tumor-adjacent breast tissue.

Here the CDR3 reads CASSHLSGARTF. CDR3 DNA sequence: TGTGCCAGCAGTCACTTGAGTGGGGCGCGCACCTTC. This chain links TRBV6-5 with TRBJ1-2, with a possible D match to TRBD1 (5 bases). The CDR3 has 12 residues. Germline values: CDR1 MNHEY, CDR2 SVGAGI. Trimming cost V 5 bases and J 13 bases, with 17 bases left between them.